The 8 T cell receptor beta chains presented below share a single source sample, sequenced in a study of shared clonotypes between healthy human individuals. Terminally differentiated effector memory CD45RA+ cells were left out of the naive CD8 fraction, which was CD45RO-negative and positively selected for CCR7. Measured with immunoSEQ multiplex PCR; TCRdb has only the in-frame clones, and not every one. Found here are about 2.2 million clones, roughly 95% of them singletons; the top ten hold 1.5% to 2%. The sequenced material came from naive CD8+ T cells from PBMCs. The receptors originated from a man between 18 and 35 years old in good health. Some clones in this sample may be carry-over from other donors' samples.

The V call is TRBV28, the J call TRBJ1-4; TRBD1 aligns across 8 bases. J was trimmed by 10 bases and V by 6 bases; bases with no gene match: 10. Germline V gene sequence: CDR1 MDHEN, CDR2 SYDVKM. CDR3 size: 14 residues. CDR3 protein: CASSLTGAAGKLFF. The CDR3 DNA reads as TGTGCCAGCAGCTTGACAGGGGCGGCAGGAAAACTGTTTTTT.

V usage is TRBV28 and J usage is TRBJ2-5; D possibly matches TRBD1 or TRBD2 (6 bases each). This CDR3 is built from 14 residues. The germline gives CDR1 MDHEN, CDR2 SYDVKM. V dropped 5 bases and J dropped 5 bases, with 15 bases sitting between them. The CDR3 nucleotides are TGTGCCAGCAGTCCCCCTCGGGGGCGCGAGACCCAGTACTTC. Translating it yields CASSPPRGRETQYF.

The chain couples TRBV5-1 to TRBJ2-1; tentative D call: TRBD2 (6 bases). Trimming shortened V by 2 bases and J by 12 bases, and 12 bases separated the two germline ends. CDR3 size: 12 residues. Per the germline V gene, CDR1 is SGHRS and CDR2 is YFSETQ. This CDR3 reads CASSFSSVGQFF. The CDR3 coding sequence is TGCGCCAGCAGCTTCTCTAGCGTAGGGCAGTTCTTC.

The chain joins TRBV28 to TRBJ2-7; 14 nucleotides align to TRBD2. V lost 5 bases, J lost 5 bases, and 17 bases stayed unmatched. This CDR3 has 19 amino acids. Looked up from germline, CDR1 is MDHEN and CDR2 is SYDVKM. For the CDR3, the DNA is TGTGCCAGCAGTCCTATCATGATAAGACTAGCGGGAGGGGGGGACGAGCAGTACTTC. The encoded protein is CASSPIMIRLAGGGDEQYF.

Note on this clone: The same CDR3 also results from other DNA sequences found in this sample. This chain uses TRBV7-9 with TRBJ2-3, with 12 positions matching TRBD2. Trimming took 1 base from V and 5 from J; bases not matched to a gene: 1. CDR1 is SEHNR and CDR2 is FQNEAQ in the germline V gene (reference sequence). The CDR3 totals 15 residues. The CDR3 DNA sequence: TGTGCCAGCAGCTTAGAACTAGCGGGAGGAGATACGCAGTATTTT. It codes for CASSLELAGGDTQYF. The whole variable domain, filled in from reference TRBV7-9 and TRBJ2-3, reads DTGVSQNPRHKITKRGQNVTFRCDPISEHNRLYWYRQTLGQGPEFLTYFQNEAQLEKSRLLSDRFSAERPKGSFSTLEIQRTEQGDSAMYLCASSLELAGGDTQYFGPGTRLTVL.

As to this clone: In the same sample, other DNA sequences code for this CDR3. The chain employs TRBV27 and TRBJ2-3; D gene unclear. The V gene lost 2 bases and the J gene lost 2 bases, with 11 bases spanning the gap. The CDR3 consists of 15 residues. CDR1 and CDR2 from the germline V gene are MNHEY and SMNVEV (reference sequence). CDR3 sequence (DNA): TGTGCCAGCAGTTTAGGGGTCGCTTCCACAGATACGCAGTATTTT. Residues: CASSLGVASTDTQYF.

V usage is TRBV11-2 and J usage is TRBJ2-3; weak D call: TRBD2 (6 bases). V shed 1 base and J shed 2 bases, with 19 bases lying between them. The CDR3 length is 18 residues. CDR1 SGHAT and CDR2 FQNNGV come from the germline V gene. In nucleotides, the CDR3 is TGTGCCAGCAGCTTAGCCCCGGGTCTAGCGCCCCTCACAGATACGCAGTATTTT. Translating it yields CASSLAPGLAPLTDTQYF.

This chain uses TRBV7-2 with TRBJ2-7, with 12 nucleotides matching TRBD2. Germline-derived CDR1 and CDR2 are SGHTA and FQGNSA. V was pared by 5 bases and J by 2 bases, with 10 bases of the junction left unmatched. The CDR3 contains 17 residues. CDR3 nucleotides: TGTGCCAGCAGCCACGGGGGGACTAGCGGGCATACCTACGAGCAGTACTTC. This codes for CASSHGGTSGHTYEQYF. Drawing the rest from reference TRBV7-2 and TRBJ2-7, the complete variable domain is GAGVSQSPSNKVTEKGKDVELRCDPISGHTALYWYRQSLGQGLEFLIYFQGNSAPDKSGLPSDRFSAERTGGSVSTLTIQRTQQEDSAVYLCASSHGGTSGHTYEQYFGPGTRLTVT.